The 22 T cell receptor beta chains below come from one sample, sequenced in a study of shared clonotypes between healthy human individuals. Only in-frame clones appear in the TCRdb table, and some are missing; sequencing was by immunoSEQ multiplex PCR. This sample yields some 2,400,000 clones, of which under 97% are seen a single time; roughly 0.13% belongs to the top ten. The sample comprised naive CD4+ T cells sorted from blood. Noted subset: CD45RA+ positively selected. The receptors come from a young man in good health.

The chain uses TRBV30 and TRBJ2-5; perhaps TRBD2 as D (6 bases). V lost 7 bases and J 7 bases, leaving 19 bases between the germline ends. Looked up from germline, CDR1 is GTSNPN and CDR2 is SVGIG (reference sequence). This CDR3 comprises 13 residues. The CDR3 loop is CAYVGGMAGTQYF. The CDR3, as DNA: TGTGCCTACGTCGGCGGGATGGCTGGGACCCAGTACTTC.

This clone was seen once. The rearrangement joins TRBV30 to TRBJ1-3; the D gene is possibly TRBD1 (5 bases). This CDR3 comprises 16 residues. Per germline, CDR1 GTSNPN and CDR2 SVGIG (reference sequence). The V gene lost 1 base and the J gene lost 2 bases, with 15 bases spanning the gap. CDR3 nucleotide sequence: TGTGCCTGGAGTGGATCCTGGGGCAGGGCTGGAAACACCATATATTTT. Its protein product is CAWSGSWGRAGNTIYF.

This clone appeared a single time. The DNA of the CDR3 is TGTGCCAGTAGTACCCCAGGGGCCGCTGGGGCCAACGTCCTGACTTTC. This translates into CASSTPGAAGANVLTF. The V gene is TRBV19, the J gene TRBJ2-6; weak D call: TRBD1 (6 bases). The V end lost 4 bases, the J end lost 2 bases, and 12 bases lay between the germline ends. Germline V gene data show CDR1 as LNHDA and CDR2 as SQIVND (reference sequence). This CDR3 contains 16 residues.

The DNA of the CDR3 is TGCGCCAGCAGCTTGGCCGCAGGGGCCACTGAAGCTTTCTTT. Translating it yields CASSLAAGATEAFF. The rearrangement links TRBV5-1 to TRBJ1-1; possibly TRBD1 for D (6 bases). Germline assignment: CDR1 SGHRS and CDR2 YFSETQ. Trimming left V 0 bases short and J 4 bases short, with 10 bases between. This CDR3 has 14 residues.

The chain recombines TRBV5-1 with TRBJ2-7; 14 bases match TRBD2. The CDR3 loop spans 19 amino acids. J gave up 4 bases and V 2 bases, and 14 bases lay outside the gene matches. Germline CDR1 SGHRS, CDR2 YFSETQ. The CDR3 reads CASSLPGLAGGPNPYEQYF. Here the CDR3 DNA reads TGCGCCAGCAGCTTACCTGGACTAGCGGGGGGCCCAAACCCTTACGAGCAGTACTTC.

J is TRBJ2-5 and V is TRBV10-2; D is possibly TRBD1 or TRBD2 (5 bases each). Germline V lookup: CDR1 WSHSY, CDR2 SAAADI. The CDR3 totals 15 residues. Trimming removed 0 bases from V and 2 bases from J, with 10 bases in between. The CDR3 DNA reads TGCGCCAGCAGTGAGTCGCCGGGGCGTCAAGAGACCCAGTACTTC. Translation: CASSESPGRQETQYF.

Here the CDR3 reads CAWRGFLAGELFF. The CDR3 coding sequence is TGTGCCTGGAGAGGGTTTTTGGCCGGGGAGCTGTTTTTT. The chain combines TRBV30 with TRBJ2-2; D ambiguous. Trimming pared 3 bases from V and 6 bases from J, leaving 11 bases between. This CDR3 has 13 residues. CDR1 is GTSNPN, CDR2 SVGIG, per germline (reference sequence).

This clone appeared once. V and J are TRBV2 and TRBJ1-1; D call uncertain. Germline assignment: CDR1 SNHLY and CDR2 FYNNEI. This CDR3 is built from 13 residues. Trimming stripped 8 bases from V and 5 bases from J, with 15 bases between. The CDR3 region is CASQTLVVTEAFF. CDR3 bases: TGTGCCAGCCAAACGCTGGTGGTAACTGAAGCTTTCTTT.

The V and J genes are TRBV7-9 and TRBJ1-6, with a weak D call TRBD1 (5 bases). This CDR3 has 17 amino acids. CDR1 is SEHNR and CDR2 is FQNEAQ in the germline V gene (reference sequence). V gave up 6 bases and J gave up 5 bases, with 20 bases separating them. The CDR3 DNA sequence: TGTGCCAGCAGTCAGGGAACGGGGGTCTACGATAATTCACCCCTCCACTTT. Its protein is CASSQGTGVYDNSPLHF. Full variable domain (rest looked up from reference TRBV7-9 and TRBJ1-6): DTGVSQNPRHKITKRGQNVTFRCDPISEHNRLYWYRQTLGQGPEFLTYFQNEAQLEKSRLLSDRFSAERPKGSFSTLEIQRTEQGDSAMYLCASSQGTGVYDNSPLHFGNGTRLTVT.

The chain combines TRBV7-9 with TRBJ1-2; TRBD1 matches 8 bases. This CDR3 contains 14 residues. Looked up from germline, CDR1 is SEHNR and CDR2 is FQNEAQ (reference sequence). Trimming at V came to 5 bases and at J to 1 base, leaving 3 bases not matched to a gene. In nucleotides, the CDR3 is TGTGCCAGCAGCCAGGGGGCGCATAACTATGGCTACACCTTC. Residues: CASSQGAHNYGYTF.

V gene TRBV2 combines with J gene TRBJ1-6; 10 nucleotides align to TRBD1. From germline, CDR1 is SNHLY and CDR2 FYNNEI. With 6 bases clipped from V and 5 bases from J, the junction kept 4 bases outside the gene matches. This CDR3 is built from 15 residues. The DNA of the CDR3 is TGTGCCAGCAGATCGGACAGGGGGAATAATTCACCCCTCCACTTT. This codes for CASRSDRGNNSPLHF.

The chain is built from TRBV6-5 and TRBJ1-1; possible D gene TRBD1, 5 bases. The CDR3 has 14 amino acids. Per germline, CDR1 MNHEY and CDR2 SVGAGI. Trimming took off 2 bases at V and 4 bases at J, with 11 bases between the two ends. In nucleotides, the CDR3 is TGTGCCAGCAGTTACGCGAGGGGAGTCACTGAAGCTTTCTTT. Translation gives CASSYARGVTEAFF.

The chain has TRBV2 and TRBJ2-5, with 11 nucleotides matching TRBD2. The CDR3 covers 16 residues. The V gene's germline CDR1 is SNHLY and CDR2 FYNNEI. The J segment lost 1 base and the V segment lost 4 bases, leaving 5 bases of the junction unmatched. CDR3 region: CASSGPSGGLQETQYF. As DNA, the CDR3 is TGTGCCAGCAGTGGTCCTAGCGGGGGGCTCCAAGAGACCCAGTACTTC.

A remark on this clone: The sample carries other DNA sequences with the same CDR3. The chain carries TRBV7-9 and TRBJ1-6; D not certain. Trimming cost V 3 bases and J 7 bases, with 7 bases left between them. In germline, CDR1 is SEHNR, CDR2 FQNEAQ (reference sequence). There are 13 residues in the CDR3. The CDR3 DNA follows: TGTGCCAGCAGCTTTATCGAGAATTCACCCCTCCACTTT. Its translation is CASSFIENSPLHF.

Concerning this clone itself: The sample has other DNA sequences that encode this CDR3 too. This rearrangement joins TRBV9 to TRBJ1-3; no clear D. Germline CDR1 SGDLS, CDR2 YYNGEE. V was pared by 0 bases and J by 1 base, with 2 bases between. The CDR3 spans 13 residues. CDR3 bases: TGTGCCAGCAGCGTAGAATCTGGAAACACCATATATTTT. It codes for CASSVESGNTIYF.

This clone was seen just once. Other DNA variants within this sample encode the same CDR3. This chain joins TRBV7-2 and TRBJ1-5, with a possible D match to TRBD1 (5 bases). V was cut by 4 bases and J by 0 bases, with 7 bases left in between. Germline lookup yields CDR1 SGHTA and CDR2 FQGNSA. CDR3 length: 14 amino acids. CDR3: CASSSTGSNQPQHF. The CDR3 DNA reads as TGTGCCAGCAGCTCAACAGGTAGCAATCAGCCCCAGCATTTT.

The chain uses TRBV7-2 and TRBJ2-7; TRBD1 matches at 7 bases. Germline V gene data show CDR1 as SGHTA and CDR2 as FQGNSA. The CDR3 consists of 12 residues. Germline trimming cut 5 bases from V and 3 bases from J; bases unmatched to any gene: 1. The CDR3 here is CASSGQDYEQYF. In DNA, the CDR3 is TGTGCCAGCAGCGGACAGGACTACGAGCAGTACTTC.

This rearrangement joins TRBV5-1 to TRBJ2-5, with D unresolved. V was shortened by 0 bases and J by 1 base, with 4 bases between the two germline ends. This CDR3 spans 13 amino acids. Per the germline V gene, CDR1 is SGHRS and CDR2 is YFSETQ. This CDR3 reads CASSLAFQETQYF. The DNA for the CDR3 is TGCGCCAGCAGCTTGGCCTTCCAAGAGACCCAGTACTTC.

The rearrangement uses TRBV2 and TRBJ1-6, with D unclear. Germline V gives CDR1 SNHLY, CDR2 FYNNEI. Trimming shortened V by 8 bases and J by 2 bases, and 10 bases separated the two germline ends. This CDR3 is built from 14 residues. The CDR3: CASDSGTYNSPLHF. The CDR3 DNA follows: TGTGCCAGCGACTCAGGAACCTATAATTCACCCCTCCACTTT. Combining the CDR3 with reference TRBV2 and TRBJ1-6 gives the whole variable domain EPEVTQTPSHQVTQMGQEVILRCVPISNHLYFYWYRQILGQKVEFLVSFYNNEISEKSEIFDDQFSVERPDGSNFTLKIRSTKLEDSAMYFCASDSGTYNSPLHFGNGTRLTVT.

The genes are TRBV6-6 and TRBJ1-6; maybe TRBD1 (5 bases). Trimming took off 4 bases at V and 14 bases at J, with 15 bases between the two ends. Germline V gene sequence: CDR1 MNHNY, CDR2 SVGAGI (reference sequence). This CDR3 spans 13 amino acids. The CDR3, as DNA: TGTGCCAGCAGTTTGGAAAAGGGGTCGACCCTCCACTTT. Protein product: CASSLEKGSTLHF.

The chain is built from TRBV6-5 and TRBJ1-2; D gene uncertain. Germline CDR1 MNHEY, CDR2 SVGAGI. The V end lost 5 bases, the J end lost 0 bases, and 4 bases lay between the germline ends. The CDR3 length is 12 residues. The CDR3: CASSGPNYGYTF. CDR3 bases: TGTGCCAGCAGTGGCCCTAACTATGGCTACACCTTC.

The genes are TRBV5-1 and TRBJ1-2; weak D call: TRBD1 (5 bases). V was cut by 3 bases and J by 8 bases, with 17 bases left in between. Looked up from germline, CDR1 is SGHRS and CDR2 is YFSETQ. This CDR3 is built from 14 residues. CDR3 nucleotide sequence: TGCGCCAGCAGCTCAGGGCCCCTCTCTGGGGGCTACACCTTC. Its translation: CASSSGPLSGGYTF.